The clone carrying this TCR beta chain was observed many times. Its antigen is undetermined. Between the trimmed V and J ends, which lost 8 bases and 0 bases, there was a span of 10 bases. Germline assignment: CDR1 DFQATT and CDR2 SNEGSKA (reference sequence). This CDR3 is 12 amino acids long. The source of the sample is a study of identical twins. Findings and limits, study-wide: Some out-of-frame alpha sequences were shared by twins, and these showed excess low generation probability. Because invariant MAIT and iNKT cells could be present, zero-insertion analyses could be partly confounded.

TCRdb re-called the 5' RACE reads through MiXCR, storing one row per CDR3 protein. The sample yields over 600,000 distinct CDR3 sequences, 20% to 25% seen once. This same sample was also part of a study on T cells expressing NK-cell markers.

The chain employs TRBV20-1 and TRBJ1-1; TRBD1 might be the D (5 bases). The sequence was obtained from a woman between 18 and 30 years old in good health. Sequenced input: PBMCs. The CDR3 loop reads CSSGTVNTEAFF. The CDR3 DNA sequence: TGCAGTTCCGGGACGGTGAACACTGAAGCTTTCTTT.